Below, 32 T cell receptor beta chains from the same sample are listed, as sequenced in a study of cytomegalovirus exposure and HLA in healthy donors. A multiplex PCR was run with 60 Vbeta primers and 13 Jbeta primers. Profiling relied on immunoSEQ multiplex PCR, and the TCRdb table lists in-frame clones only, not all of them. The sample holds some 140,000 clones, roughly three quarters seen once. The sequenced sample consisted of PBMCs. These receptors were collected from a young man in good health and CMV-seronegative.

This clone was found once. The chain employs TRBV10-3 and TRBJ2-5; TRBD2 aligns across 12 bases. Germline CDR1 and CDR2: ENHRY and SYGVKD. Unmatched junction bases numbered 8, after V lost 4 bases and J lost 5 bases. The CDR3 runs to 16 residues. CDR3 protein: CAISGLAGELGETQYF. Written as DNA, the CDR3 is TGTGCCATCAGTGGACTAGCGGGAGAGTTGGGGGAGACCCAGTACTTC.

In DNA form, the CDR3 reads TGTGCCAGCAGCCCCTCGACAGGGGGCTTAAAAGAGACCCAGTACTTC. Its translation: CASSPSTGGLKETQYF. This sequence joins TRBV7-6 and TRBJ2-5; 10 bases are shared with TRBD1. The V and J ends lost 5 bases and 3 bases, in that order; junction bases with no gene match: 9. The CDR3 consists of 16 residues. Germline loops: CDR1 SGHVS, CDR2 FNYEAQ.

The chain carries TRBV7-3 and TRBJ2-2, with 8 bases that match TRBD1. Germline-derived CDR1 and CDR2 are SGHTA and FQGTGA. V trimming: 5 bases; J trimming: 3 bases; junction bases outside the gene matches: 8. The CDR3 contains 16 residues. The CDR3 nucleotides are TGTGCCAGCAGCCCCTCGGGACAGGTTCACACCGGGGAGCTGTTTTTT. Translation gives CASSPSGQVHTGELFF.

J is TRBJ2-3 and V is TRBV2, with TRBD2 as a possible D gene (5 bases). V shed 6 bases and J shed 4 bases, with 14 bases lying between them. This CDR3 is built from 14 residues. In germline, CDR1 is SNHLY, CDR2 FYNNEI. CDR3 sequence reads: CASRADLRADTQYF. In DNA form, the CDR3 reads TGTGCCAGCAGGGCGGATCTGAGGGCAGATACGCAGTATTTT.

V gene TRBV5-6 combines with J gene TRBJ2-5; D unresolved. V lost 1 base to trimming and J lost 5 bases, with 3 bases between them. This CDR3 spans 11 amino acids. Looked up from germline, CDR1 is SGHDT and CDR2 is YYEEEE. Written as DNA, the CDR3 is TGTGCCAGCAGCTTGTCGGAGACCCAGTACTTC. Protein sequence: CASSLSETQYF.

The chain employs TRBV11-1 and TRBJ2-5; 10 nucleotides match TRBD2. CDR3 length equals 16 residues. Germline lookup yields CDR1 SGHAT and CDR2 FQDESV (reference sequence). The J segment lost 4 bases and the V segment lost 5 bases, leaving 10 bases of the junction unmatched. Here the CDR3 reads CASSARLAGGGETQYF. The CDR3 DNA follows: TGTGCCAGCAGCGCCCGACTAGCGGGCGGGGGAGAGACCCAGTACTTC.

The V and J genes are TRBV11-2 and TRBJ1-5; 8 bases are shared with TRBD1. CDR3 length: 15 residues. Germline loops: CDR1 SGHAT, CDR2 FQNNGV. After removal of 6 bases from V and 4 bases from J, the junction contained 8 bases not matched to a gene. The DNA for the CDR3 is TGTGCCAGCAGTCTAGGGACAGGCGGAAATCAGCCCCAGCATTTT. Its protein product is CASSLGTGGNQPQHF.

This chain links TRBV30 with TRBJ2-2; possibly TRBD2 for D (6 bases). V was trimmed by 7 bases and J by 13 bases, leaving 25 bases between them. Per the germline V gene, CDR1 is GTSNPN and CDR2 is SVGIG (reference sequence). The CDR3 length is 14 residues. In nucleotides, the CDR3 is TGTGCCTCCGACAGACTCCTGACCCGGGGAGGGCTGTTTTTT. It translates to CASDRLLTRGGLFF.

The chain carries TRBV7-2 and TRBJ2-4, with D perhaps TRBD1 (5 bases). Germline CDR1 and CDR2: SGHTA and FQGNSA. V lost 3 bases and J lost 2, with 8 bases in between. The CDR3 spans 14 residues. CDR3 sequence reads: CASSFGHTKNIQYF. In DNA form, the CDR3 reads TGTGCCAGCAGCTTTGGACATACCAAAAACATTCAGTACTTC. Variable domain in full (rest from reference TRBV7-2 and TRBJ2-4): GAGVSQSPSNKVTEKGKDVELRCDPISGHTALYWYRQSLGQGLEFLIYFQGNSAPDKSGLPSDRFSAERTGGSVSTLTIQRTQQEDSAVYLCASSFGHTKNIQYFGAGTRLSVL.

The chain uses TRBV30 and TRBJ2-1; 10 bases are shared with TRBD1. The germline gives CDR1 GTSNPN, CDR2 SVGIG (reference sequence). There are 14 residues in the CDR3. V shed 5 bases, J shed 5 bases, and the junction held 6 bases outside the gene matches. CDR3 region: CAWGQGVRDNEQFF. CDR3 bases: TGTGCCTGGGGACAGGGGGTGAGGGACAATGAGCAGTTCTTC.

V and J are TRBV7-9 and TRBJ2-7, with 7 bases aligning to TRBD1. The CDR3 contains 16 residues. Losses at the gene ends were 3 bases for V and 0 bases for J; bases not matched to a gene: 8. CDR1 is SEHNR and CDR2 is FQNEAQ in the germline V gene (reference sequence). This CDR3 reads CASSFPPWDSSYEQYF. CDR3 DNA: TGTGCCAGCAGCTTCCCCCCGTGGGACAGCTCCTACGAGCAGTACTTC.

This chain uses TRBV25-1 with TRBJ2-1, with a tentative D call TRBD2 (5 bases). Germline values: CDR1 MGHDK, CDR2 SYGVNS. The CDR3 sequence is 14 residues long. The ends were cut back, 3 bases at V and 3 bases at J, with 9 bases in the middle. The CDR3 bases are TGTGCCAGCAGTGAGCACGGGGACTACAATGAGCAGTTCTTC. This sequence encodes CASSEHGDYNEQFF.

The chain recombines TRBV2 with TRBJ1-1; D possibly corresponds to TRBD1 (5 bases). Per germline, CDR1 SNHLY and CDR2 FYNNEI. With 4 bases removed from V and 5 bases from J, the gap between germline ends came to 14 bases. This CDR3 spans 14 amino acids. The DNA for the CDR3 is TGTGCCAGCAGTGGCAGGGTTCTTGAGACTGAAGCTTTCTTT. This codes for CASSGRVLETEAFF.

The chain employs TRBV6-6 and TRBJ1-2, with D unclear. This CDR3 region has 13 residues. Germline lookup yields CDR1 MNHNY and CDR2 SVGAGI (reference sequence). The V gene lost 6 bases and the J gene lost 4 bases, with 12 bases spanning the gap. In nucleotides, the CDR3 is TGTGCCAGCAGCCCACTTCACAGCTATGGCTACACCTTC. Amino acid sequence: CASSPLHSYGYTF.

The chain joins TRBV5-3 to TRBJ2-5; tentative D call: TRBD2 (5 bases). TRBV5-3 is an open reading frame, and its role is uncertain. V shed 1 base and J shed 2 bases, with 9 bases lying between them. There are 14 residues in the CDR3. The CDR3 nucleotides are TGTGCCAGAAGCTTGCAAGCGGTTCAAGAGACCCAGTACTTC. Translation: CARSLQAVQETQYF.

The sample holds a few counts of this clone. The chain uses TRBV29-1 and TRBJ1-3; no reliable D call. The CDR3 runs to 14 residues. The V and J ends lost 7 bases and 7 bases respectively, with 20 bases between them. Germline CDR1 reads SQVTM; CDR2 reads ANQGSEA. This chain's CDR3 is CSASGPAGGNTIYF. For the CDR3, the DNA is TGCAGCGCATCGGGCCCAGCGGGAGGGAACACCATATATTTT.

This chain joins TRBV5-4 and TRBJ1-2; 7 bases map to TRBD1. V lost 2 bases, J lost 8 bases, and 6 bases stayed unmatched. The CDR3 has 13 residues. CDR1 SGHNT and CDR2 YYREEE come from the germline V gene (reference sequence). CDR3 sequence: CASSLQGPLGYTF. In DNA form, the CDR3 reads TGTGCCAGCAGCTTACAGGGGCCCCTCGGCTACACCTTC.

This chain joins TRBV30 and TRBJ2-1; 7 positions agree with TRBD2. With 4 bases clipped from V and 4 bases from J, the junction kept 7 bases outside the gene matches. CDR3 length equals 14 residues. The germline V gene encodes CDR1 GTSNPN and CDR2 SVGIG (reference sequence). Here the CDR3 DNA reads TGTGCCTGGAATTTGGGCGGGAGTTACAATGAGCAGTTCTTC. As protein: CAWNLGGSYNEQFF.

CDR3 nucleotides: TGTGCCAGCAGTTACGTCCCGGGGGTCGCCGGGGAGCTGTTTTTT. Its protein is CASSYVPGVAGELFF. This sequence joins TRBV6-6 and TRBJ2-2; TRBD2 might be the D (6 bases). V gave up 2 bases and J gave up 6 bases, with 13 bases separating them. The CDR3 has 15 residues. Germline loops: CDR1 MNHNY, CDR2 SVGAGI (reference sequence).

The gene calls are TRBV27 and TRBJ2-1; 7 bases map to TRBD1. The germline V gene has CDR1 MNHEY and CDR2 SMNVEV (reference sequence). This CDR3 comprises 15 residues. J lost 7 bases, V lost 2 bases, and 8 bases had no gene match. This CDR3 reads CASSLGAGGWNEQFF. In DNA form, the CDR3 reads TGTGCCAGCAGTTTAGGGGCAGGGGGATGGAATGAGCAGTTCTTC.

CDR3 loop: CASRGANQPQHF. The CDR3, as DNA: TGTGCCAGTAGAGGGGCCAATCAGCCCCAGCATTTT. The chain couples TRBV19 to TRBJ1-5; the D gene is possibly TRBD1 (5 bases). The germline gives CDR1 LNHDA, CDR2 SQIVND (reference sequence). V lost 6 bases, J lost 3 bases, and 6 bases lay in between. The CDR3 contains 12 residues.

The chain recombines TRBV2 with TRBJ2-7; 7 nucleotides match TRBD1. Germline loops: CDR1 SNHLY, CDR2 FYNNEI. The CDR3 totals 16 residues. V lost 6 bases and J lost 4; bases outside the gene matches: 15. CDR3 nucleotide sequence: TGTGCCAGCAGGGGCGACAGGGACCCATCGATTTACGAGCAGTACTTC. Amino acids: CASRGDRDPSIYEQYF. The entire variable domain, with the rest obtained from reference TRBV2 and TRBJ2-7, is as follows: EPEVTQTPSHQVTQMGQEVILRCVPISNHLYFYWYRQILGQKVEFLVSFYNNEISEKSEIFDDQFSVERPDGSNFTLKIRSTKLEDSAMYFCASRGDRDPSIYEQYFGPGTRLTVT.

The V call is TRBV25-1, the J call TRBJ2-5; tentatively, D is TRBD2 (6 bases). Germline V lookup: CDR1 MGHDK, CDR2 SYGVNS. There are 14 residues in the CDR3. Trimming pared 5 bases from V and 4 bases from J, leaving 14 bases between. CDR3 nucleotides: TGTGCCAGCAGTCCGATCGGGAGTTCAGAGACCCAGTACTTC. Translated, it gives CASSPIGSSETQYF.

This sequence joins TRBV19 and TRBJ2-7, with unresolved D. From germline, CDR1 is LNHDA and CDR2 SQIVND (reference sequence). The CDR3 loop spans 15 amino acids. Trimming removed 1 base from V and 3 bases from J, with 13 bases in between. DNA for the CDR3: TGTGCCAGTAGTATAGTGTGGGCGTCCGACTACGAGCAGTACTTC. Translation: CASSIVWASDYEQYF.

The chain links TRBV6-1 to TRBJ2-1; D is possibly TRBD1 (6 bases). The ends were cut back, 8 bases at V and 3 bases at J, with 17 bases in the middle. Germline CDR1 MNHNS, CDR2 SASEGT. The CDR3 consists of 15 residues. The CDR3 here is CASGKTGEFYNEQFF. CDR3 in DNA: TGTGCCAGCGGTAAGACAGGAGAGTTCTACAATGAGCAGTTCTTC.

The chain links TRBV7-3 to TRBJ2-5, with 15 bases matching TRBD2. CDR1 SGHTA and CDR2 FQGTGA come from the germline V gene. Unmatched junction bases numbered 11, after V lost 5 bases and J lost 4 bases. CDR3 length: 18 amino acids. The CDR3 loop is CASSPDPGLAGGGETQYF. For the CDR3, the DNA is TGTGCCAGCAGCCCAGATCCGGGACTAGCGGGAGGAGGAGAGACCCAGTACTTC. Filled out from reference TRBV7-3 and TRBJ2-5, the complete variable domain reads GAGVSQTPSNKVTEKGKYVELRCDPISGHTALYWYRQSLGQGPEFLIYFQGTGAADDSGLPNDRFFAVRPEGSVSTLKIQRTERGDSAVYLCASSPDPGLAGGGETQYFGPGTRLLVL.

The rearrangement uses TRBV21-1 and TRBJ1-5; TRBD1 was called by the table and not checked on the DNA. TRBV21-1 corresponds to a pseudogene. The CDR3 sequence is 15 residues long. The CDR3 DNA follows: TGTGCCAGCAGCAAAGTCTGGTCAGGGGGCAAGCCCCAGCATTTT. It translates to CASSKVWSGGKPQHF.

The J gene is TRBJ2-2, the V gene TRBV5-1; D is perhaps TRBD1 (7 bases). From germline, CDR1 is SGHRS and CDR2 YFSETQ. The V end was cut by 2 bases, the J end by 5 bases, with 13 bases between. There are 15 residues in the CDR3. Here the CDR3 DNA reads TGCGCCAGCAGCTTTGGCGGGACAGCAACCGGGGAGCTGTTTTTT. It is translated as CASSFGGTATGELFF.

The rearrangement uses TRBV28 and TRBJ2-6; D is unresolved. The CDR3 spans 13 residues. V was cut by 8 bases and J by 4 bases, with 9 bases left in between. Germline V gene data show CDR1 as MDHEN and CDR2 as SYDVKM. The CDR3 protein is CASLPPGANVLTF. In DNA, the CDR3 is TGTGCCAGCCTCCCCCCCGGGGCCAACGTCCTGACTTTC.

This clone was detected a few times. The V gene is TRBV6-5, the J gene TRBJ2-3, with 7 bases that match TRBD2. Looked up from germline, CDR1 is MNHEY and CDR2 is SVGAGI. The V segment lost 2 bases and the J segment 5 bases; nucleotides outside the gene matches: 7. The CDR3 runs 15 residues. The CDR3, as DNA: TGTGCCAGCAGTTACGGTAATGCGGGAGTAGATACGCAGTATTTT. It encodes CASSYGNAGVDTQYF.

The chain has TRBV27 and TRBJ2-1, with D maybe TRBD2 (6 bases). The CDR3 runs 13 residues. V lost 3 bases and J lost 5, with 8 bases in between. Germline loops: CDR1 MNHEY, CDR2 SMNVEV (reference sequence). The CDR3 region has the DNA TGTGCCAGCAGTTTGGCGGGAAACAATGAGCAGTTCTTC. Protein product: CASSLAGNNEQFF.

The J gene is TRBJ2-3, the V gene TRBV7-2, with a tentative D call TRBD1 (6 bases). V shed 5 bases and J shed 8 bases, with 17 bases lying between them. Germline lookup yields CDR1 SGHTA and CDR2 FQGNSA. The CDR3 has 14 amino acids. The CDR3 region has the DNA TGTGCCAGCAGCAACGGGGTTACAGGGAGTACGCAGTATTTT. It translates to CASSNGVTGSTQYF.